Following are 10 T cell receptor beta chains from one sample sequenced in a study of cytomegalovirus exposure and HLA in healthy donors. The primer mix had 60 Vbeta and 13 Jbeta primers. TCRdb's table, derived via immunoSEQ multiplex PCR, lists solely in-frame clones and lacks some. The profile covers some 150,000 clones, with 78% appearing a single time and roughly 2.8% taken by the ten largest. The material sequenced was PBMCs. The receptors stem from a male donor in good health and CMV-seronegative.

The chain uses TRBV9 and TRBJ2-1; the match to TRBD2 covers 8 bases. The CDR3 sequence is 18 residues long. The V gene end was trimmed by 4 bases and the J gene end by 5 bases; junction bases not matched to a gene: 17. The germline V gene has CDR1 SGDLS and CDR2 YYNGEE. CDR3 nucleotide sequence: TGTGCCAGCAGCCCGAACCTCGGGGGGGCAGGGAGTAACAATGAGCAGTTCTTC. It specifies CASSPNLGGAGSNNEQFF.

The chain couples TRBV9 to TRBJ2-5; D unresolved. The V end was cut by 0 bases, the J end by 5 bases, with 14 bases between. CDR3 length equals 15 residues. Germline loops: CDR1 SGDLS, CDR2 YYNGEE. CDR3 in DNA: TGTGCCAGCAGCGTAGATTGGCTTAATTTCGAGACCCAGTACTTC. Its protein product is CASSVDWLNFETQYF.

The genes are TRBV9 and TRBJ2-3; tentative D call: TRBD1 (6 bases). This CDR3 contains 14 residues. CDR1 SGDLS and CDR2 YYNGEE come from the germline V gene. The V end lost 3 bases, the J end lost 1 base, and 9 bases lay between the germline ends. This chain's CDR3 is CASSGNRGTDTQYF. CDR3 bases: TGTGCCAGCAGCGGGAACAGGGGCACAGATACGCAGTATTTT.

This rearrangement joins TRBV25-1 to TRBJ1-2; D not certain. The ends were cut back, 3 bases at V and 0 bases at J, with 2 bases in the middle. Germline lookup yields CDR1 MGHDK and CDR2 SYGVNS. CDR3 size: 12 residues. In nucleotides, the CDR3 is TGTGCCAGCAGTGACACTAACTATGGCTACACCTTC. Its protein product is CASSDTNYGYTF.

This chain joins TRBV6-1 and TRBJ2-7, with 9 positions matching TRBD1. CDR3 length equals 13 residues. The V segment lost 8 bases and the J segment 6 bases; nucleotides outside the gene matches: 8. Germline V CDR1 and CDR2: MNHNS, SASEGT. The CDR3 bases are TGTGCCAGCCAGGGGACAGGGTGGGGCGAGCAGTACTTC. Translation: CASQGTGWGEQYF.

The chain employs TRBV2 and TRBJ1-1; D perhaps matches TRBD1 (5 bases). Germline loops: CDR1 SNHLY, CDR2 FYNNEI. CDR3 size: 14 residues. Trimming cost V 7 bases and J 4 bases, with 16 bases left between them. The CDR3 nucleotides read TGTGCCAGCACGGACATTCCGTGGGGCACTGAAGCTTTCTTT. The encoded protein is CASTDIPWGTEAFF.

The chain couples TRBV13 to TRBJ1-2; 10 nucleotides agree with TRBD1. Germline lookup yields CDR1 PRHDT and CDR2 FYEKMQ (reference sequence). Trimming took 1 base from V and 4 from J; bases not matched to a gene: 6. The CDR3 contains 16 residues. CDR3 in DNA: TGTGCCAGCAGCTTAGAAAGGGGACAGGGGCCCTATGGCTACACCTTC. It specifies CASSLERGQGPYGYTF.

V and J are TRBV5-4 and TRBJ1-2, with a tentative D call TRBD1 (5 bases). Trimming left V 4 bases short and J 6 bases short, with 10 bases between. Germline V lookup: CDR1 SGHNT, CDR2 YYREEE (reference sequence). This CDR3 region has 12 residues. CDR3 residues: CASSRGLDGYTF. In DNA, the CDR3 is TGTGCCAGCAGCCGGGGGTTAGATGGCTACACCTTC.

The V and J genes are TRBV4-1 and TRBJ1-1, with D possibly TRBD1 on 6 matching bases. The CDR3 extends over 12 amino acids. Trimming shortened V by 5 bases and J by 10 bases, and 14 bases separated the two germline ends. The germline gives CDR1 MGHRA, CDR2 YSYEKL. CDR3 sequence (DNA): TGCGCCAGCAGCGACTACCAGGGGCGAGCTTTCTTT. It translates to CASSDYQGRAFF.

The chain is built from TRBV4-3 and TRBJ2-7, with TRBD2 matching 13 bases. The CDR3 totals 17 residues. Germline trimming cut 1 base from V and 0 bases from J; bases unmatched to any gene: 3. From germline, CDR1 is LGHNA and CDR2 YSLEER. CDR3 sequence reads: CASSQGRTSGSSYEQYF. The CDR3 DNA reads TGCGCCAGCAGCCAAGGCCGGACTAGCGGGAGCTCCTACGAGCAGTACTTC.